This TCR beta chain was retrieved from a study of identical twins. TCRdb reprocessed the 5' RACE reads with MiXCR, giving one entry per CDR3 protein. This table has 250,000 to 350,000 distinct CDR3 sequences, approximately 8% appearing once. Deletions cut 9 bases from V and 4 bases from J, with 12 bases between. Germline V gene sequence: CDR1 SNHLY, CDR2 FYNNEI. This CDR3 has 12 amino acids. The data also belong to a second study, concerning yellow fever vaccine responses in identical twins.

V usage is TRBV2 and J usage is TRBJ1-1; D not resolved. This clonotype was obtained from a woman under 30 in good health. The sequencing input was memory (CD45RO+) T cells sorted from blood. This CDR3 reads CARLLAGTEAFF. The CDR3 bases are TGTGCCAGACTCCTAGCGGGCACTGAAGCTTTCTTT.